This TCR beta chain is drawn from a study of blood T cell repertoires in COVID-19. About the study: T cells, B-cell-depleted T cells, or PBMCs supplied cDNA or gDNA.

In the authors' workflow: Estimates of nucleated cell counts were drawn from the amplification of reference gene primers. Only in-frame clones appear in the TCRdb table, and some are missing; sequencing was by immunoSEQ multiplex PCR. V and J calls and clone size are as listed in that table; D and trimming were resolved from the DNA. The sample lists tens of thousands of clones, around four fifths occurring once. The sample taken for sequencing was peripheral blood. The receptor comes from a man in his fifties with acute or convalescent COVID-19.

The CDR3 bases are TGTGCCAGCAGCGTAGCTCAGGGGACTAATGAAAAACTGTTTTTT. This codes for CASSVAQGTNEKLFF. The chain is built from TRBV9 and TRBJ1-4, with a weak D call TRBD1 (6 bases). V was trimmed by 0 bases and J by 2 bases, leaving 8 bases between them. This CDR3 has 15 amino acids. Per germline, CDR1 SGDLS and CDR2 YYNGEE.